The 21 T cell receptor beta chains reported below all come from one sample, sequenced in a study of control samples from healthy donors and cancer patients. The repertoire was sequenced with immunoSEQ multiplex PCR; TCRdb's copy has only in-frame clones and lacks some. The sample carries 160,000 or so clones, nearly 96% recorded once. Sequencing used blood. The receptor set was obtained from a woman in her twenties or thirties in good health.

The chain recombines TRBV3-1 (or the pseudogene TRBV3-2) with TRBJ2-7; 7 bases line up with TRBD1. The CDR3 runs 13 residues. Unmatched junction bases numbered 3, after V lost 3 bases and J lost 4 bases. Germline V gene data show CDR1 as LGHDT and CDR2 as YNNKEL (reference sequence). Here the CDR3 DNA reads TGTGCCAGCAGCCAGGACAGGCTTTACGAGCAGTACTTC. This gives the protein CASSQDRLYEQYF.

This chain links TRBV27 with TRBJ2-1; maybe TRBD1 (6 bases). There are 15 residues in the CDR3. Looked up from germline, CDR1 is MNHEY and CDR2 is SMNVEV (reference sequence). The V end lost 0 bases, the J end lost 2 bases, and 8 bases lay between the germline ends. This CDR3 reads CASSLSWTAYNEQFF. The DNA for the CDR3 is TGTGCCAGCAGTTTATCGTGGACAGCCTACAATGAGCAGTTCTTC.

The chain joins TRBV28 to TRBJ2-7; D gene ambiguous. Germline CDR1 MDHEN, CDR2 SYDVKM. CDR3 length: 16 residues. V was shortened by 2 bases and J by 9 bases, with 23 bases between the two germline ends. In nucleotides, the CDR3 is TGTGCCAGCAGTTTAATCTCCCCCCTCCAAGAGTTGGGGCAGTACTTC. Residues: CASSLISPLQELGQYF.

The V and J genes are TRBV9 and TRBJ2-7, with D hard to call. The germline V and J ends were trimmed by 1 base and 7 bases, with 18 bases remaining between them. Per the germline V gene, CDR1 is SGDLS and CDR2 is YYNGEE. The CDR3 consists of 15 residues. Here the CDR3 DNA reads TGTGCCAGCAGCGTATGGGCCTATACCTCCGGGGAGCAGTACTTC. This encodes CASSVWAYTSGEQYF.

This clone was picked up one time. This chain joins TRBV4-1 and TRBJ2-1; D may correspond to TRBD1 or TRBD2 (6 bases each). Germline V CDR1 and CDR2: MGHRA, YSYEKL. The CDR3 is made up of 17 amino acids. Trimming removed 4 bases at V and 2 bases at J, with 18 bases between. The CDR3 reads CASSLPSEGDTYNEQFF. The CDR3 region has the DNA TGCGCCAGCAGCCTTCCCTCGGAGGGGGATACCTACAATGAGCAGTTCTTC.

The chain couples TRBV3-1 (or the pseudogene TRBV3-2) to TRBJ2-7, with 8 bases that match TRBD2. CDR3 length: 17 residues. The germline V gene has CDR1 LGHDT and CDR2 YNNKEL (reference sequence). J gave up 1 base and V 5 bases, and 13 bases lay outside the gene matches. CDR3 loop: CASSMSGGVAGSYEQYF. The CDR3 nucleotides read TGTGCCAGCAGCATGAGTGGGGGGGTAGCGGGATCCTACGAGCAGTACTTC.

This clone was counted a single time. The chain couples TRBV12-5 to TRBJ2-2; TRBD2 matches at 11 bases. The length of the CDR3 is 16 residues. Unmatched junction bases numbered 6, after V lost 5 bases and J lost 4 bases. CDR1 is LGHNT and CDR2 is FRNRAP in the germline V gene. CDR3 DNA sequence: TGTGCTAGTGGTCCCCCCGGGACTAGCGGCACCGGGGAGCTGTTTTTT. Its translation: CASGPPGTSGTGELFF.

The V call is TRBV5-6, the J call TRBJ2-5, with D perhaps TRBD1 (6 bases). The germline V gene has CDR1 SGHDT and CDR2 YYEEEE. This CDR3 contains 16 residues. With 2 bases removed from V and 1 base from J, the gap between germline ends came to 15 bases. Written as DNA, the CDR3 is TGTGCCAGCAGCTTTACACAGGGTTTACTCCAAGAGACCCAGTACTTC. Its translation: CASSFTQGLLQETQYF.

The V gene is TRBV3-1 (or the pseudogene TRBV3-2), the J gene TRBJ2-1, with 9 bases fitting TRBD1. CDR1 and CDR2 from the germline V gene are LGHDT and YNNKEL (reference sequence). This CDR3 region has 15 residues. The V gene end was trimmed by 3 bases and the J gene end by 4 bases; junction bases not matched to a gene: 4. The CDR3 coding sequence is TGTGCCAGCAGCCAGTGGACAGGGGCATACAATGAGCAGTTCTTC. Protein sequence: CASSQWTGAYNEQFF.

The rearrangement joins TRBV19 to TRBJ2-5, with D perhaps TRBD2 (6 bases). V shed 3 bases and J shed 4 bases, with 12 bases lying between them. This CDR3 is built from 14 residues. Germline V lookup: CDR1 LNHDA, CDR2 SQIVND (reference sequence). The CDR3 DNA reads TGTGCCAGTAGTATGTGGGAGGACGTAGAGACCCAGTACTTC. This codes for CASSMWEDVETQYF.

The rearrangement joins TRBV5-1 to TRBJ2-2; TRBD2 is a possible D gene (5 bases). V was cut by 1 base and J by 0 bases, with 7 bases left in between. The germline CDR1 and CDR2 sequences are SGHRS and YFSETQ. This CDR3 has 15 residues. CDR3 DNA: TGCGCCAGCAGCTTGCAACTAGCGAACACCGGGGAGCTGTTTTTT. Its protein product is CASSLQLANTGELFF. Based on the CDR3 plus reference TRBV5-1 and TRBJ2-2, the full variable domain is KAGVTQTPRYLIKTRGQQVTLSCSPISGHRSVSWYQQTPGQGLQFLFEYFSETQRNKGNFPGRFSGRQFSNSRSEMNVSTLELGDSALYLCASSLQLANTGELFFGEGSRLTVL.

Concerning this clone itself: The junction and the germline gene differ at one end; a read error may be behind it. The chain links TRBV12-5 to TRBJ1-5; the D is unclear. The CDR3 extends over 9 amino acids. Germline loops: CDR1 LGHNT, CDR2 FRNRAP. CDR3 coding DNA: TGCGTTACCGGACGCCCCCAGCATTTT. It yields the protein CVTGRPQHF.

This clone was observed a single time. The CDR3 nucleotides are TGTGCCAGCAGTGAAGCGACAGGGGGCGTCGAGACCCAGTACTTC. This codes for CASSEATGGVETQYF. The chain recombines TRBV6-1 with TRBJ2-5, with 10 bases identical to TRBD1. The CDR3 loop spans 15 amino acids. With 0 bases clipped from V and 5 bases from J, the junction kept 3 bases outside the gene matches. Germline V gene data show CDR1 as MNHNS and CDR2 as SASEGT.

The V and J genes are TRBV27 and TRBJ1-5; D is perhaps TRBD1 (5 bases). The V end was cut by 5 bases, the J end by 7 bases, with 15 bases between. The CDR3 spans 14 residues. Germline V gene data show CDR1 as MNHEY and CDR2 as SMNVEV (reference sequence). This CDR3 reads CASSPRGDGQPQHF. The CDR3 coding sequence is TGTGCCAGCAGTCCCCGAGGGGATGGCCAGCCCCAGCATTTT.

This chain uses TRBV10-3 with TRBJ2-5; 8 bases map to TRBD2. The CDR3 is 14 amino acids. V was clipped by 3 bases and J by 4 bases; unmatched bases: 4. Germline V gives CDR1 ENHRY, CDR2 SYGVKD. The CDR3 DNA reads as TGTGCCATCAGTGAAGGTGCGGGGGGAGAGACCCAGTACTTC. Protein sequence: CAISEGAGGETQYF.

This chain links TRBV10-3 with TRBJ1-5, with a tentative D call TRBD1 (6 bases). Trimming pared 4 bases from V and 1 base from J, leaving 8 bases between. Germline CDR1 is ENHRY and CDR2 is SYGVKD. The CDR3 sequence is 14 residues long. CDR3 nucleotides: TGTGCCATCAGTGGAGACAGGAGCAATCAGCCCCAGCATTTT. Translated, it gives CAISGDRSNQPQHF.

CDR3 sequence: CASSLDPSPTSTDTQYF. The DNA of the CDR3 is TGCGCCAGCAGCTTGGACCCTAGCCCGACAAGCACAGATACGCAGTATTTT. The rearrangement uses TRBV5-1 and TRBJ2-3; D is possibly TRBD2 (5 bases). The CDR3 spans 17 residues. Between the trimmed V and J ends, which lost 0 bases and 0 bases, there was a span of 14 bases. Germline values: CDR1 SGHRS, CDR2 YFSETQ.

This clone was seen only a few times. This chain uses TRBV28 with TRBJ2-1; a possible D gene is TRBD1 (6 bases). Germline CDR1 MDHEN, CDR2 SYDVKM. V shed 5 bases and J shed 6 bases, with 38 bases lying between them. The CDR3 runs to 22 residues. The CDR3 reads CASSPQTTPTTGTLRWGNEQFF. DNA of the CDR3: TGTGCCAGCAGTCCACAAACAACCCCAACGACAGGTACCTTAAGATGGGGCAATGAGCAGTTCTTC.

The V and J genes are TRBV9 and TRBJ1-2, with 9 bases matching TRBD1. Losses at the gene ends were 0 bases for V and 3 bases for J; bases not matched to a gene: 6. This CDR3 is built from 16 residues. Germline values: CDR1 SGDLS, CDR2 YYNGEE. For the CDR3, the DNA is TGTGCCAGCAGCGTAGGAGGAAGGACAGGGGACTATGGCTACACCTTC. Encoded protein: CASSVGGRTGDYGYTF.

This clone was observed a single time. The V and J genes are TRBV4-1 and TRBJ2-2; D is undetermined. This CDR3 contains 16 residues. The germline gives CDR1 MGHRA, CDR2 YSYEKL. Trimming left V 3 bases short and J 1 base short, with 12 bases between. The CDR3 protein is CASSHLPLGNTGELFF. The CDR3 nucleotides are TGCGCCAGCAGCCACCTTCCACTGGGGAACACCGGGGAGCTGTTTTTT.

CDR3 DNA sequence: TGTGCCAGCAGTTTAATCGCGGGAACCTACAATGAGCAGTTCTTC. Translated, it gives CASSLIAGTYNEQFF. The chain carries TRBV27 and TRBJ2-1; a possible D gene is TRBD2 (6 bases). Trimming pared 2 bases from V and 2 bases from J, leaving 10 bases between. CDR1 and CDR2 from the germline V gene are MNHEY and SMNVEV (reference sequence). CDR3 size: 15 residues.